This paragraph covers one T cell receptor beta chain sequence. Antigen unknown. At one end, the junction sequence differs from germline, possibly due to a read error. These data belong to a study of cytomegalovirus exposure and HLA in healthy donors. Study results and limitations: Cytomegalovirus association was listed for 164 TCR beta chains. Later work associated approximately 17,000 TCR beta sequences with HLA alleles at 0.05 false discovery rate.

Looked up from germline, CDR1 is SGHTA and CDR2 is FQGTGA. The CDR3 runs to 14 residues. Researchers ran the PCR with 60 Vbeta and 13 Jbeta primers. Sequenced by immunoSEQ multiplex PCR; TCRdb stores in-frame clones only, minus some. Of tens of thousands of clones listed, around 84% are singletons. This chain links TRBV7-3 with TRBJ2-6; possible D gene TRBD1, 5 bases. The origin of this receptor is a male donor in good health and CMV-seronegative. Sequences were obtained from PBMCs. CDR3 DNA: TGTGCCAGCAGCTTAACTTCTGGGGCCAACGGCCTGACTTTC. This sequence encodes CASSLTSGANGLTF.